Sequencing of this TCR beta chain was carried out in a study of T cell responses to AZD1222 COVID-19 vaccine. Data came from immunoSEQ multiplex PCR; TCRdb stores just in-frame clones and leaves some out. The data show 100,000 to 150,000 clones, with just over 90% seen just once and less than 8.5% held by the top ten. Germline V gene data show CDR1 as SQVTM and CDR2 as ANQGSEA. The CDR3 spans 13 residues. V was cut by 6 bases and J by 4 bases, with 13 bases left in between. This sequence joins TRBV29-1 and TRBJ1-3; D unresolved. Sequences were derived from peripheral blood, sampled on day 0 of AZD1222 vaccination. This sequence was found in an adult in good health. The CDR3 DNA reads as TGCAGCGTGACCCCCCCGGGGGGAAACACCATATATTTT. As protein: CSVTPPGGNTIYF.